The subject of this entry is one TCR beta chain. The germline CDR1 and CDR2 sequences are LNHDA and SQIVND (reference sequence). The junction had 3 bases not matched to a gene; V was cut back by 5 bases and J by 4 bases. CDR3 length: 14 residues. The entry originates in a study of siplizumab effects on memory and regulatory T cells. TCRdb's table, derived via immunoSEQ multiplex PCR, lists solely in-frame clones and lacks some. Of fewer than 130,000 clones in the sample, roughly 92% were seen once. This rearrangement joins TRBV19 to TRBJ2-5, with 11 bases that match TRBD2. The clonotype comes from a human donor in good health. Sequencing was done on a sample of CD4+ T cells sorted from blood. The CDR3 sequence: CASSSTSGGETQYF. DNA for the CDR3: TGTGCCAGTAGTTCCACTAGCGGGGGAGAGACCCAGTACTTC.